Shown below are 5 T cell receptor beta chains from a single sample sequenced in a study of liver allograft versus peripheral blood T cells. Background on the study: Liver transplant recipients had T cell receptor repertoires compared between transplanted liver and peripheral blood.

TCRdb re-derived calls from the reads in MiXCR, one entry per CDR3 protein. The sample holds approximately 12,000 distinct CDR3 sequences, about 23% seen once. The receptor source for this set is a human patient who had a liver transplant. Some T cells may have originated in the graft donor.

The chain couples TRBV20-1 to TRBJ1-1, with 8 bases aligning to TRBD1. Germline CDR1 DFQATT, CDR2 SNEGSKA (reference sequence). The CDR3 length is 14 residues. V lost 2 bases to trimming and J lost 3 bases; unmatched junction nucleotides: 5. The CDR3 loop reads CSARPGQDYTEAFF. CDR3 nucleotides: TGCAGTGCTAGACCGGGACAGGACTACACTGAAGCTTTCTTT.

This clonotype is medium-sized. The chain links TRBV6-1 to TRBJ1-2, with 7 bases matching TRBD1. V shed 4 bases and J 4 bases; nucleotides not matched to a gene: 3. The CDR3 consists of 13 residues. The germline V gene has CDR1 MNHNS and CDR2 SASEGT. CDR3 DNA: TGTGCCAGCAGTGCGAGGACAGGCTATGGCTACACCTTC. It encodes CASSARTGYGYTF.

By frequency in the sample, this clonotype is medium-sized. The chain joins TRBV6-6 to TRBJ1-4; D remains unclear. CDR3 length equals 14 residues. Trimming took 6 bases from V and 0 from J, leaving 8 bases between them. Germline V gene lookup returns CDR1 MNHNY and CDR2 SVGAGI (reference sequence). CDR3 coding DNA: TGTGCCAGCAGGAAAGAAGCAACTAATGAAAAACTGTTTTTT. Translation gives CASRKEATNEKLFF.

Comment on this clonotype: A read error is possible here, since a much larger clone lies one base away. This chain connects TRBV7-2 to TRBJ1-1; D may be TRBD1 (6 bases). There are 13 residues in the CDR3. The germline V gene has CDR1 SGHTA and CDR2 FQGNSA. Trimming took off 1 base at V and 9 bases at J, with 12 bases between the two ends. CDR3 sequence reads: CASSLGEGDKAFF. The CDR3 region has the DNA TGTGCCAGCAGCTTAGGAGAGGGGGATAAAGCTTTCTTT.

This clonotype was counted a few times. The CDR3 bases are TGTGCCAGCAGCAGACAGGGGCTCGCCGTCTATAGCAATCAGCCCCAGCATTTT. It translates to CASSRQGLAVYSNQPQHF. The rearrangement joins TRBV7-2 to TRBJ1-5; 8 bases fit TRBD1. This CDR3 has 18 amino acids. Germline V gene data show CDR1 as SGHTA and CDR2 as FQGNSA. The V segment lost 5 bases and the J segment 0 bases; nucleotides outside the gene matches: 12.